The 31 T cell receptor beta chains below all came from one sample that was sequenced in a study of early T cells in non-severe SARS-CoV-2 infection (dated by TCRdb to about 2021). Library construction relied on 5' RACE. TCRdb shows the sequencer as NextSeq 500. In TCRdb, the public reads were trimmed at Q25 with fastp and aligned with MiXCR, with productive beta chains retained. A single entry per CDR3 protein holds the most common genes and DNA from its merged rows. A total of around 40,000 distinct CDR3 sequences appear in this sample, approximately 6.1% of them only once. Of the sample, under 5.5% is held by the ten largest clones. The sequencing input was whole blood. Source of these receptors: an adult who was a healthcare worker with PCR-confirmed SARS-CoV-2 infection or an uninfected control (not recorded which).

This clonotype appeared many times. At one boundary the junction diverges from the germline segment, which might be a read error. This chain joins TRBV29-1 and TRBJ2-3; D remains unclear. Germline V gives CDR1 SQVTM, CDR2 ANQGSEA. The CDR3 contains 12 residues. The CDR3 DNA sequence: TGCAGCGTTGAAGATACTCCAGACACGCAGTATTTT. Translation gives CSVEDTPDTQYF.

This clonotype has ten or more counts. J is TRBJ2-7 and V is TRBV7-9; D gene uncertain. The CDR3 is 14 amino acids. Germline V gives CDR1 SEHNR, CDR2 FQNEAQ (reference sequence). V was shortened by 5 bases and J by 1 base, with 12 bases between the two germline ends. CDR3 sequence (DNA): TGTGCCAGCAGCCCCCGGCTCCGATCCTACGAGCAGTACTTC. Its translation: CASSPRLRSYEQYF.

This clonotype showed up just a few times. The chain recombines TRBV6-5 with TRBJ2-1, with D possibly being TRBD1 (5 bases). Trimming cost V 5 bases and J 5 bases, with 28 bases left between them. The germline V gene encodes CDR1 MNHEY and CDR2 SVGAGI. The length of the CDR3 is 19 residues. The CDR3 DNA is TGTGCCAGCAGTCCACGCGAACCAAACAACAGGAGATTCCACAATGAGCAGTTCTTC. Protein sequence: CASSPREPNNRRFHNEQFF.

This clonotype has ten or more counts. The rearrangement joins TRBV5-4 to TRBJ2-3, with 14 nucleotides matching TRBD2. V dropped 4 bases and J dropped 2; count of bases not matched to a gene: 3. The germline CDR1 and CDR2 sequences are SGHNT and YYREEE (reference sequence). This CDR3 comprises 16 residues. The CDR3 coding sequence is TGTGCCAGCAGCAAGGGACTAGCGGGGGCCACAGATACGCAGTATTTT. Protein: CASSKGLAGATDTQYF.

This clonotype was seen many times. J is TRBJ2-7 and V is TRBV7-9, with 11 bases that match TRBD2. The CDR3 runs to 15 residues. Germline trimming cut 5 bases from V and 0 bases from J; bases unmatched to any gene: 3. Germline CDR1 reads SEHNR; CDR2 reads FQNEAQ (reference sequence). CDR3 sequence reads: CASSPGLAASYEQYF. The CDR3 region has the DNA TGTGCCAGCAGCCCGGGACTAGCGGCCTCCTACGAGCAGTACTTC.

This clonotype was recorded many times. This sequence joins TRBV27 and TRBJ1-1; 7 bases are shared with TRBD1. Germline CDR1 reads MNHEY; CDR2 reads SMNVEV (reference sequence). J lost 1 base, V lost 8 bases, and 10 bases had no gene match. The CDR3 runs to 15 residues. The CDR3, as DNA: TGTGCCAGCCTAGATAGGGGGCGCGGGAACACTGAAGCTTTCTTT. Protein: CASLDRGRGNTEAFF.

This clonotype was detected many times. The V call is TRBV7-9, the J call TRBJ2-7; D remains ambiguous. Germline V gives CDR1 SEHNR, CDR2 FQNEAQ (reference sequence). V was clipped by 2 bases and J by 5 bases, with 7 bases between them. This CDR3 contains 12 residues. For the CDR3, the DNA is TGTGCCAGCAGCTTAATAGACGACGAGCAGTACTTC. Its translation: CASSLIDDEQYF.

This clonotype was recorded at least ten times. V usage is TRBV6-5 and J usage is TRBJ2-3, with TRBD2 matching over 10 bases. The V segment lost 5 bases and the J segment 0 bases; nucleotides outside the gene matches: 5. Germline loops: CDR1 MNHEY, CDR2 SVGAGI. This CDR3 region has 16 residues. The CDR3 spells CASSPRLAGSTDTQYF. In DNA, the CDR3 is TGTGCCAGCAGTCCGAGACTAGCGGGTAGCACAGATACGCAGTATTTT.

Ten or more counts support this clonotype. CDR3 nucleotides: TGTGCCAGCAGTTACAGGGCTAAGGATTCACCCCTCCACTTT. Its protein product is CASSYRAKDSPLHF. The chain carries TRBV6-6 and TRBJ1-6; D gene ambiguous. The V and J ends lost 2 bases and 8 bases respectively, with 10 bases between them. Germline loops: CDR1 MNHNY, CDR2 SVGAGI (reference sequence). CDR3 length: 14 residues.

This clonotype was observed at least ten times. The CDR3 DNA sequence: TGCAGCTTACGTACTTCTAACTATGGCTACACCTTC. Translating gives CSLRTSNYGYTF. This chain connects TRBV29-1 to TRBJ1-2; no definite D call. This CDR3 has 12 residues. CDR1 is SQVTM and CDR2 is ANQGSEA in the germline V gene. Trimming took off 8 bases at V and 0 bases at J, with 10 bases between the two ends.

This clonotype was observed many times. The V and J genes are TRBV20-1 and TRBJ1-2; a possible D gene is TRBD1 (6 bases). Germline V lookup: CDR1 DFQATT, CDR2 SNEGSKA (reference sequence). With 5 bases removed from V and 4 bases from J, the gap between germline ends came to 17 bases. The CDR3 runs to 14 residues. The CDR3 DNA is TGCAGTGCTTTGCAGGGGATTTGGGGCTATGGCTACACCTTC. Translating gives CSALQGIWGYGYTF.

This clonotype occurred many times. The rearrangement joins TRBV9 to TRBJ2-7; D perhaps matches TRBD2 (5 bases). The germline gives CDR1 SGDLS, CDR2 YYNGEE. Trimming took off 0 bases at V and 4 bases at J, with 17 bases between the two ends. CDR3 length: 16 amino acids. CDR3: CASSVDGESLTYEQYF. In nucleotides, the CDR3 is TGTGCCAGCAGCGTAGACGGGGAAAGCTTAACTTACGAGCAGTACTTC. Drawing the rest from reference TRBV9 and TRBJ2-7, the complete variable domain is DSGVTQTPKHLITATGQRVTLRCSPRSGDLSVYWYQQSLDQGLQFLIQYYNGEERAKGNILERFSAQQFPDLHSELNLSSLELGDSALYFCASSVDGESLTYEQYFGPGTRLTVT.

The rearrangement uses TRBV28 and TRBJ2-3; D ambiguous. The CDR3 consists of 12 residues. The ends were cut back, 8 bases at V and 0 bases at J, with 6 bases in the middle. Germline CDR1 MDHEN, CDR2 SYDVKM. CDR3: CASARSTDTQYF. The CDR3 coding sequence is TGTGCCAGCGCTCGGAGCACAGATACGCAGTATTTT.

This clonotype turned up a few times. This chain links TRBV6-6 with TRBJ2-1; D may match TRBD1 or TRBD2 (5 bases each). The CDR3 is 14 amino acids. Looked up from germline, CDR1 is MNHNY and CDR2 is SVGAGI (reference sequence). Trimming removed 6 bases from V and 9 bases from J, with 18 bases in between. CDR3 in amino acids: CASRLDWGEGEQFF. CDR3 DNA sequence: TGTGCCAGCAGACTCGATTGGGGCGAGGGTGAGCAGTTCTTC.

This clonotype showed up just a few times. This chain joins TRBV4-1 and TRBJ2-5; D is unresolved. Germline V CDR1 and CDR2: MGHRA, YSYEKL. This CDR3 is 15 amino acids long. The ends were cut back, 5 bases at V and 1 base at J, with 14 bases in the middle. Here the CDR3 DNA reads TGCGCCAGCAGCTTCGGGCCCACTACCCAAGAGACCCAGTACTTC. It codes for CASSFGPTTQETQYF.

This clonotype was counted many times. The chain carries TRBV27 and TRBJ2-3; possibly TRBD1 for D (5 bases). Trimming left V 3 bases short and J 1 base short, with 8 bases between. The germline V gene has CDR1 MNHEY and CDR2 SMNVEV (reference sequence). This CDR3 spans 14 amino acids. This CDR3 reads CASSFTGRTDTQYF. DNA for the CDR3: TGTGCCAGCAGTTTCACAGGTCGCACAGATACGCAGTATTTT.

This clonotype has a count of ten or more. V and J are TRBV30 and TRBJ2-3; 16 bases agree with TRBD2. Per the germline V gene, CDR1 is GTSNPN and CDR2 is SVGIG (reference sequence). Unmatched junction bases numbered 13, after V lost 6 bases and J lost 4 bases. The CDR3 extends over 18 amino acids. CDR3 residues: CACEATGTSGRAADTQYF. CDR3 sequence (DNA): TGTGCCTGCGAAGCGACCGGGACTAGCGGGAGGGCAGCAGATACGCAGTATTTT.

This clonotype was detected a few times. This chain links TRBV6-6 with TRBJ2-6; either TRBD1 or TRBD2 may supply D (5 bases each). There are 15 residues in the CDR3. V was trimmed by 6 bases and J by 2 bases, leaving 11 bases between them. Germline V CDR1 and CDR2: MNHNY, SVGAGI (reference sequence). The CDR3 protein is CASRNGDAGANVLTF. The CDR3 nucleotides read TGTGCCAGCAGGAACGGGGACGCTGGGGCCAACGTCCTGACTTTC.

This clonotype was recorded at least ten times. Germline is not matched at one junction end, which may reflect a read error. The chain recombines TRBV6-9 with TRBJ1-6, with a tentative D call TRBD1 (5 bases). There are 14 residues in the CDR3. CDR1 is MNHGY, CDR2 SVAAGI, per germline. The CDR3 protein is CASRGRKGNSPLHF. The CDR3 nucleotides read TGTGCCAGCAGAGGACGAAAGGGGAATTCACCCCTCCATTTT.

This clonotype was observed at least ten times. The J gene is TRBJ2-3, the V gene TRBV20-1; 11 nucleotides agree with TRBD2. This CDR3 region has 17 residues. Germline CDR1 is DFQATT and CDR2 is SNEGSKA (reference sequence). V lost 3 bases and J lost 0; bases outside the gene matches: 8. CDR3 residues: CSASPPTSGVSTDTQYF. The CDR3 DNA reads TGCAGTGCTAGCCCGCCGACTAGCGGGGTAAGCACAGATACGCAGTATTTT.

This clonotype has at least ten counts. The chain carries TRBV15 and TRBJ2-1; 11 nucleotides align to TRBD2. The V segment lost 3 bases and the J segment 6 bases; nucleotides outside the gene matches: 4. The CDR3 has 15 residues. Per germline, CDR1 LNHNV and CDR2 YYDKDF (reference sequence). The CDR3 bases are TGTGCCACCAGCAGGGCGGGACTAGCGGCCAATGAGCAGTTCTTC. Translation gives CATSRAGLAANEQFF.

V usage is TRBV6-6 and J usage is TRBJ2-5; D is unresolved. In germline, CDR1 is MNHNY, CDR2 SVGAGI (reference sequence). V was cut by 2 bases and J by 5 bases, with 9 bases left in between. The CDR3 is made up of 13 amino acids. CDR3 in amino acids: CASSYRAGETQYF. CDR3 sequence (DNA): TGTGCCAGCAGTTACAGGGCCGGGGAGACCCAGTACTTC.

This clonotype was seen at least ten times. CDR3: CASSPPGNEQFF. In DNA, the CDR3 is TGTGCCAGCAGCCCTCCCGGCAATGAGCAGTTCTTC. The V call is TRBV28, the J call TRBJ2-1; D is ambiguous. Trimming left V 6 bases short and J 6 bases short, with 9 bases between. Germline CDR1 and CDR2: MDHEN and SYDVKM. This CDR3 has 12 amino acids. Full variable domain (rest looked up from reference TRBV28 and TRBJ2-1): DVKVTQSSRYLVKRTGEKVFLECVQDMDHENMFWYRQDPGLGLRLIYFSYDVKMKEKGDIPEGYSVSREKKERFSLILESASTNQTSMYLCASSPPGNEQFFGPGTRLTVL.

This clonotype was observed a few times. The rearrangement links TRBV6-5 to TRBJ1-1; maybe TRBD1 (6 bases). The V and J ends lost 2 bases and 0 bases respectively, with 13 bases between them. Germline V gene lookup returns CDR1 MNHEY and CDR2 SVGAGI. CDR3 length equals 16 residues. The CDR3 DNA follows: TGTGCCAGCAGTTACGCAGGGGTGTTCATGAACACTGAAGCTTTCTTT. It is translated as CASSYAGVFMNTEAFF.

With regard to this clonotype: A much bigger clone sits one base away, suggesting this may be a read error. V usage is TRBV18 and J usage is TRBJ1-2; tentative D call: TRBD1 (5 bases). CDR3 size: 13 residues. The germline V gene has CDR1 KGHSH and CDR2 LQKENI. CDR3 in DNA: TGTGCCAGCTCAGCACAGGTGGACTATGGCTACATCTTC. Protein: CASSAQVDYGYIF. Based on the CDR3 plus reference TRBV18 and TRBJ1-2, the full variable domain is NAGVMQNPRHLVRRRGQEARLRCSPMKGHSHVYWYRQLPEEGLKFMVYLQKENIIDESGMPKERFSAEFPKEGPSILRIQQVVRGDSAAYFCASSAQVDYGYIFGSGTRLTVV.

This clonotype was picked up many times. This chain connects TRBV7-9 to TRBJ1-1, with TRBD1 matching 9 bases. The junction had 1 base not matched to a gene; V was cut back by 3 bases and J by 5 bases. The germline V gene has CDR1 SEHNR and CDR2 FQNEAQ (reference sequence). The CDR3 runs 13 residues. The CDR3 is CASSFDRGTEAFF. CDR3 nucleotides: TGTGCCAGCAGCTTTGACAGGGGGACTGAAGCTTTCTTT.

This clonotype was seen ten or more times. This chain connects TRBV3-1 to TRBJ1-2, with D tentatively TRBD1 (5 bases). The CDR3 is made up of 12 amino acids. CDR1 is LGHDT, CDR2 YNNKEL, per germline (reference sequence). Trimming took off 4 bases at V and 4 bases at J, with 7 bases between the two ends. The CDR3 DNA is TGTGCCAGCAGCCGGGACTTCTATGGCTACACCTTC. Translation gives CASSRDFYGYTF.

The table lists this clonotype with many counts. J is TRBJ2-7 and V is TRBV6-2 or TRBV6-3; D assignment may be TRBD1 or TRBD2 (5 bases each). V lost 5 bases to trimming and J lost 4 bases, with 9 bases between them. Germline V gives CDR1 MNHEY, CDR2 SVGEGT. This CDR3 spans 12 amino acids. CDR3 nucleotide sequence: TGTGCCAGCAGTCAGGGAGAGTACGAGCAGTACTTC. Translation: CASSQGEYEQYF.

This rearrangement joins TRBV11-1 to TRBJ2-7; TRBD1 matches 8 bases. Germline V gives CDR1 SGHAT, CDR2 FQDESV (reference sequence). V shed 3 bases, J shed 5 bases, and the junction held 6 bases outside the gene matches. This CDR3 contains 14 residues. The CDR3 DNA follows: TGTGCCAGCAGCTTCAGGACAGGGACTCACGAGCAGTACTTC. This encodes CASSFRTGTHEQYF. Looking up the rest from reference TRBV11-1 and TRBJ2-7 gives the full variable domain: EAEVAQSPRYKITEKSQAVAFWCDPISGHATLYWYRQILGQGPELLVQFQDESVVDDSQLPKDRFSAERLKGVDSTLKIQPAELGDSAMYLCASSFRTGTHEQYFGPGTRLTVT.

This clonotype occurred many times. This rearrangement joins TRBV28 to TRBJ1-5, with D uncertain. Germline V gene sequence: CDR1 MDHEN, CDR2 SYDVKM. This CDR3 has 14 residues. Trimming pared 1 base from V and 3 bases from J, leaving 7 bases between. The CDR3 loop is CASSLLRDNQPQHF. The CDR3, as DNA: TGTGCCAGCAGTTTATTACGGGACAATCAGCCCCAGCATTTT.

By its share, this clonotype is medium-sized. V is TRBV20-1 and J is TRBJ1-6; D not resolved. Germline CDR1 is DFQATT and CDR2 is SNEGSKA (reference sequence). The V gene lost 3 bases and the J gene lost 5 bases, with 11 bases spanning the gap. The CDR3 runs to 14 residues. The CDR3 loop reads CSARHGRDNSPLHF. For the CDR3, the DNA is TGCAGTGCTAGGCATGGAAGGGATAATTCACCCCTCCACTTT.